Listed below are T cell receptor beta chains from one sample, sequenced in a study of siplizumab effects on memory and regulatory T cells. The protocol was immunoSEQ multiplex PCR, while the TCRdb copy is restricted to in-frame clones and leaves out a portion. The repertoire holds 100,000 or so clones, with about 91% as singletons. Sequencing was carried out using CD4+ T cells sorted from blood. Receptors originate from a human donor in good health. Some clones in this sample may be carry-over from other donors' samples. The CDR3 runs from the conserved cysteine through the conserved F or W. D genes are given only for firm matches. The size field is filled for only some rows; it gives once, few, many or a size class.

d_call j_call v_call clone_size cdr3_nt cdr3_aa
- TRBJ1-3 TRBV28 once TGTGCCAGCAGCCTAGTCTCTGGGGGGCACGGAAACACCATATATTTT CASSLVSGGHGNTIYF
- TRBJ2-4 TRBV6-1 - TGTGCCAGCAACGTCAAAAACATTCAGTACTTC CASNVKNIQYF
- TRBJ1-5 TRBV28 - TGTGCCAGCAGTTTAGGGGCTTATAGCAATCAGCCCCAGCATTTT CASSLGAYSNQPQHF
- TRBJ2-3 TRBV6-5 - TGTGCCAGCAGTTACTCGCAGCGGTGGGCAGATACGCAGTATTTT CASSYSQRWADTQYF
- TRBJ2-3 TRBV5-8 - TGTGCCAGCAGCATGGATCCAGGGGTGGGCACAGATACGCAGTATTTT CASSMDPGVGTDTQYF
- TRBJ2-7 TRBV27 - TGTGCCAGCAGCCACGCCATTGTAGACGAGCAGTACTTC CASSHAIVDEQYF
- TRBJ2-1 TRBV6-4 - TGTGCCAGCAGCGCTTCGGGGAACACATACAATGAGCAGTTCTTC CASSASGNTYNEQFF
- TRBJ1-2 TRBV19 once TGTGCCAGTAGCAGGACCCCTTCCTATGGCTACACCTTC CASSRTPSYGYTF
- TRBJ2-1 TRBV28 - TGTACTTCTGGGACCTACAATGAGCAGTTCTTC CTSGTYNEQFF
- TRBJ2-1 TRBV14 - TGTGCCAGCAGCCAAAACCGGAATGAGCAGTTCTTC CASSQNRNEQFF
TRBD1 TRBJ1-1 TRBV19 - TGTGCCAGTAGTCTCGGGGACAGGGCGAACACTGAAGCTTTCTTT CASSLGDRANTEAFF
- TRBJ2-5 TRBV5-4 - TGTGCCAGCAGCTTGCGAGGTACGCGAGAGACCCAGTACTTC CASSLRGTRETQYF
TRBD1 TRBJ1-2 TRBV6-6 - TGTGCCAGCAGCCGACAGGGTAGTGGCTACACCTTC CASSRQGSGYTF
TRBD2 TRBJ2-1 TRBV10-2 - TGCGCCAGCAGTCCTAAAACTAGCGACACCCACAATGAGCAGTTCTTC CASSPKTSDTHNEQFF
TRBD2 TRBJ2-3 TRBV5-1 - TGCGCCAGCAGCCCAGGGAAAAGCGGGAGAGATACGCAGTATTTT CASSPGKSGRDTQYF
- TRBJ2-2 TRBV11-3 - TGTGCCAGCAGCTACGGCGCCGGGGAGCTGTTTTTT CASSYGAGELFF
- TRBJ2-5 TRBV11-2 - TGTGCCAGCAGCCTAACCTCGGAGACCCAGTACTTC CASSLTSETQYF
TRBD2 TRBJ2-2 TRBV6-6 - TGTGCCAGCAGACGCCCCGGGACTAGCGGGACCGGGGAGCTGTTTTTT CASRRPGTSGTGELFF
- TRBJ1-5 TRBV23-1 - TGCGCCAGCAGTCAAAGGGTTATGGGCAATCAGCCCCAGCATTTT CASSQRVMGNQPQHF
- TRBJ2-5 TRBV2 - TGTGCCAGCACTCTGAACGCAGGTTATGGAAAGACCCAGTACTTC CASTLNAGYGKTQYF
TRBD1 TRBJ1-4 TRBV2 - TGTGCCAGCACCGGGACAGGAAAGTATGAAAAACTGTTTTTT CASTGTGKYEKLFF
TRBD2 TRBJ2-1 TRBV6-4 - TGTGCCAGCAGCGACCTAGCGGGAGAAGGAAATGAGCAGTTCTTC CASSDLAGEGNEQFF
- TRBJ2-7 TRBV7-3 - TGTGCCAGCAGCCTTCAACGTTTAGGGGCACACGAGCAGTACTTC CASSLQRLGAHEQYF
- TRBJ1-6 TRBV7-9 once TGTGCCAGCAGCCAACAGTCGAATTCACCCCTCCACTTT CASSQQSNSPLHF
TRBD1 TRBJ2-7 TRBV18 - TGTGCCAGCTCCCCCGGGACAGGGGGTCCCGAGCAGTACTTC CASSPGTGGPEQYF
TRBD2 TRBJ2-7 TRBV9 once TGTGCCAGCAGCGTAGGGCCAGCGGGAGTCTCCTACGAGCAGCACTTC CASSVGPAGVSYEQHF
- TRBJ2-3 TRBV2 - TGTGCCAGCAGTGACACAGATACGCAGTATTTT CASSDTDTQYF
- TRBJ2-7 TRBV2 - TGTGCCAGCTGCCGGGACACCAAAGCGTACGAGCAGTACTTC CASCRDTKAYEQYF
- TRBJ2-1 TRBV6-4 once TGTGCCAGCAGCAAGGACGGGTCAAGCTCCTACAATGAGCAGTTCTTC CASSKDGSSSYNEQFF
- TRBJ1-2 TRBV18 - TGTGCCAGCTCACCGATATCTGCCTCTGGGGGCTACACCTTC CASSPISASGGYTF
- TRBJ1-1 TRBV15 - TGTGCCACCAGCCTTGAAGTGAACACTGAAGCTTTCTTT CATSLEVNTEAFF
- TRBJ1-4 TRBV15 - TGTGCCACCAGCCGGGCCGCAACTAATGAAAAACTGTTTTTT CATSRAATNEKLFF
TRBD2 TRBJ2-7 TRBV29-1 - TGCAGCGTTGCCCCAGCGGGACTGCTCGTGTACGAGCAGTACTTC CSVAPAGLLVYEQYF
TRBD1 TRBJ2-5 TRBV5-5 - TGTGCCAGCAGCTTGCGTAGTGACAGGGTAGAGACCCAGTACTTC CASSLRSDRVETQYF
- TRBJ2-2 TRBV19 - TGTGCCAGTCGACACAAGGGCACCGGGGAGCTGTTTTTT CASRHKGTGELFF
TRBD1 TRBJ2-3 TRBV10-3 - TGTGCCATCAGCCAGAGGAGGCCTGGGGACAGGGGAGATACGCAGTATTTT CAISQRRPGDRGDTQYF
- TRBJ1-4 TRBV27 - TGTGCCAGGAAGGCCGGGGCTAATGAAAAACTGTTTTTT CARKAGANEKLFF
- TRBJ2-5 TRBV2 - TGTGCCAGCAGTTTAGGGGAGACCCAGTACTTC CASSLGETQYF
- TRBJ2-7 TRBV15 - TGTGCCACCAGCAGAGATGGGCAGGATGAAGTTCCCGAGCAGTACTTC CATSRDGQDEVPEQYF
TRBD1 TRBJ2-3 TRBV7-3 - TGTGCCAGCAGCTTAACGGGGGCTCCCGGGACAGGGGGCGGTACGCAGTATTTT CASSLTGAPGTGGGTQYF
- TRBJ1-2 TRBV5-5 - TGTGCCAGCCGACCCGATTGGGGAGCAGGTGGCTACACCTTC CASRPDWGAGGYTF
- TRBJ2-7 TRBV19 - TGTGCCACTAGTGGTAGGGAGAACTACGAGCAGTACTTC CATSGRENYEQYF
TRBD1 TRBJ1-2 TRBV28 - TGTGCCAGCAGTTTCAGGGGGCGAGGCTACACCTTC CASSFRGRGYTF
TRBD2 TRBJ2-1 TRBV7-3 - TGTGCCAGCAGCACGCTCTCTAGCGGGCGGAATGAGCAGTTCTTC CASSTLSSGRNEQFF
- TRBJ2-1 TRBV5-4 - TGTGCCAGCAGCCTTATCGAGGGCGGCGGTCGTATGGTGAATGAGCAGTTCTTC CASSLIEGGGRMVNEQFF
- TRBJ2-6 TRBV12-5 - TGTGCTAGTGGTTTTGCTGGGGCCAACGTCCTGACTTTC CASGFAGANVLTF
TRBD1 TRBJ1-2 TRBV6-1 - TGTGCCAGCAGGGGGACAGGGGGGGATGGCTACACCTTC CASRGTGGDGYTF
TRBD1 TRBJ1-5 TRBV6-6 - TGTGCCAGCACCTCGACAGGGGGGTATGTGGCCCAGCATTTT CASTSTGGYVAQHF
- TRBJ2-4 TRBV19 once TGTGCCAGTAGTGAACCAGGACTTCGCCGGGCCAAAAACATTCAGTACTTC CASSEPGLRRAKNIQYF
- TRBJ2-5 TRBV19 - TGTGCCAGTAGCCGGACAGAGCAAGAGACCCAGTACTTC CASSRTEQETQYF
- TRBJ2-5 TRBV27 - TGTGCCAGTACGAGGACCCTCGGAGAGACCCAGTACTTC CASTRTLGETQYF
TRBD2 TRBJ2-7 TRBV18 - TGTGCCAGCTCACCACCCCTAGCGGGAGAGGGGGAGCAGTACTTC CASSPPLAGEGEQYF
- TRBJ2-3 TRBV5-8 - TGTGCCAGCAGCCCCTTCGGGCAGGGTCGCACAGATACGCAGTATTTT CASSPFGQGRTDTQYF
- TRBJ2-7 TRBV11-1 - TGTGCCAGCAAAGCGCAGCCGGGCCCCTACGAGCAGTACTTC CASKAQPGPYEQYF